The entry that follows covers one T cell receptor beta chain sequence. This CDR3 region has 14 residues. V lost 9 bases to trimming and J lost 6 bases; unmatched junction nucleotides: 9. The germline CDR1 and CDR2 sequences are MNHEY and SMNVEV (reference sequence). These data belong to a study of cytomegalovirus exposure and HLA in healthy donors. The PCR employed 60 Vbeta primers together with 13 Jbeta primers. Authors' data handling: The count from a later analysis was about 80 million unique TCR beta chains, about 9.9 million of them shared. Sequencing was performed with immunoSEQ multiplex PCR; in TCRdb, only in-frame clones are kept and a portion is missing. From that table come the V and J calls and clone size; the DNA was used to work out D and trimming. The repertoire holds approximately 190,000 clones, with 80% to 85% as singletons.

The clonotype was recovered from a woman in her forties or fifties in good health and CMV-seropositive. Material for sequencing was PBMCs. The V gene is TRBV27, the J gene TRBJ1-5, with 9 bases identical to TRBD1. In DNA form, the CDR3 reads TGTGCCAGTGGGTTGACAGGGGGTGGTCAGCCCCAGCATTTT. Translating gives CASGLTGGGQPQHF.